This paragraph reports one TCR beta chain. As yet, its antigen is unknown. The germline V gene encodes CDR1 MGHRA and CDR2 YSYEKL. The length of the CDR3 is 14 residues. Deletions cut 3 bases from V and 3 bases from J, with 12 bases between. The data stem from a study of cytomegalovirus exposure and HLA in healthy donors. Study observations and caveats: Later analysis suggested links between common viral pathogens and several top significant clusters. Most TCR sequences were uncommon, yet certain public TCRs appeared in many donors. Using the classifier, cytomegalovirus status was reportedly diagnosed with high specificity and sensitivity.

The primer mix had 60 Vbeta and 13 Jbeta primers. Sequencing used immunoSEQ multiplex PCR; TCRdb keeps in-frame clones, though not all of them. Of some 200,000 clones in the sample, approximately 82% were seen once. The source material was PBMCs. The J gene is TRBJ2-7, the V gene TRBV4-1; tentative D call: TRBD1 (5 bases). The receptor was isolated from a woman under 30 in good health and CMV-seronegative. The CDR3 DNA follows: TGCGCCAGCAGCCATCATCAGGGTTACTACGAGCAGTACTTC. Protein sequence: CASSHHQGYYEQYF.